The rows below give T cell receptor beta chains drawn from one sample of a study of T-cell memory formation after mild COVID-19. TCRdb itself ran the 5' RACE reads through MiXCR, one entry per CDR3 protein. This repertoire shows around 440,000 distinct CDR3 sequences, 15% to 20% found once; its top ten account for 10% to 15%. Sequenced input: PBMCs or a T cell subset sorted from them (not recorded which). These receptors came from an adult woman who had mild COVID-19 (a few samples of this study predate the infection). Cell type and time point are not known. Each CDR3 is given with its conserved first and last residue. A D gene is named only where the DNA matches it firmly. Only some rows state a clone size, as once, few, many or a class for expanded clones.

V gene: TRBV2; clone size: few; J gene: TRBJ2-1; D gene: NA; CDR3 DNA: TGTGCCAGCAGCCAGGCGGGACCACCCAATGAGCAGTTCTTC; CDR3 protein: CASSQAGPPNEQFF
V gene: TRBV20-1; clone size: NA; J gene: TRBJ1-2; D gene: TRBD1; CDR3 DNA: TGCAGTGCTCCCTGGGGACAGAACTATGGCTACACCTTC; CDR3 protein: CSAPWGQNYGYTF
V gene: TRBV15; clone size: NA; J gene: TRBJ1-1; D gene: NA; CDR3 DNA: TGTGCCACCAGCGGCGGGATGAACACTGAAGCTTTCTTT; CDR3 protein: CATSGGMNTEAFF
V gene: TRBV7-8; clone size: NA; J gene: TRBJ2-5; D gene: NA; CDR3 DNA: TGTGCCAGCAGCTCCGAAGGACAGTTCCAAGAGACCCAGTACTTC; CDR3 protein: CASSSEGQFQETQYF
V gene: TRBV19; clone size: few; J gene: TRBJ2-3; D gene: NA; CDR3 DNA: TGTGCCAGTCGGCAGCAGAGCTTTCGCACAGATACGCAGTATTTT; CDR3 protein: CASRQQSFRTDTQYF
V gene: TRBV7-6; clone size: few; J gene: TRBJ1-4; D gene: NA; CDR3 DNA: TGTGCCAGCAGCCGGCGACAGCATCTGGCGACTAATGAAAAACTGTTTTTT; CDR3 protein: CASSRRQHLATNEKLFF
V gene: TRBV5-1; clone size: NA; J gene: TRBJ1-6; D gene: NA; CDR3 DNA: TGCGCCAGCAGCTTGGTCCCGAGCTCCTATAATTCACCCCTCCACTTT; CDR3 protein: CASSLVPSSYNSPLHF
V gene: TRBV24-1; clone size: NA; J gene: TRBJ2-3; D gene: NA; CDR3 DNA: TGTGCCACCAGTGATTCAAATGGGGATACGCAGTATTTT; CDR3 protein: CATSDSNGDTQYF
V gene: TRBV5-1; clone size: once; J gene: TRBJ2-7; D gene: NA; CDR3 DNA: TGCGCCAGCAGCGGCGGGACGGTGACACCCTCCTACGAGCAGTACTTC; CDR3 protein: CASSGGTVTPSYEQYF
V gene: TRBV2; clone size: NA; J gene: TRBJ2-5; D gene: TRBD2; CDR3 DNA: TGTGCCAGCAAAAGCGGGGGGCCACAAGAGACCCAGTACTTC; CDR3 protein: CASKSGGPQETQYF
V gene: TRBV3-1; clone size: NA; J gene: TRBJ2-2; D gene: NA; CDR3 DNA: TGTGCCAGCAGCCAAGGAACTTCAGGGATCGGGGAGCTGTTTTTT; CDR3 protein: CASSQGTSGIGELFF
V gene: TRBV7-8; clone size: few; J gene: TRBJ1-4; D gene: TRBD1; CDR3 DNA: TGTGCCAGCAGCTTAAAGAAAGGGGGCAGGGAGGTGGGGAAACTGTTTTTT; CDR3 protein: CASSLKKGGREVGKLFF
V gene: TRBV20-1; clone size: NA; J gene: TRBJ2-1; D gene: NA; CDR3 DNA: TGCAGTGCCAAGGATGACTTTACGGGAAATGAGCAGTTCTTC; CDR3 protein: CSAKDDFTGNEQFF
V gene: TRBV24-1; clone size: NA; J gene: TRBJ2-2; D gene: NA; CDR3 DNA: TGTGCCACCAGTGATGCCCACTACAGGGAGCAAAACACCGGGGAGCTGTTTTTT; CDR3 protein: CATSDAHYREQNTGELFF
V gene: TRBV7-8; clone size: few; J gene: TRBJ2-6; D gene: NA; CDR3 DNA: TGTGCCATTTGGACTTCTACTTCTGGGGCCAACGTCCTGACTTTC; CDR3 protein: CAIWTSTSGANVLTF
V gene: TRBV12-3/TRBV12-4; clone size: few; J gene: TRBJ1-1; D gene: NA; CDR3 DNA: TGTGCCAGCAGTTCTTCTAACAGCCCTGAAGCTTTCTTT; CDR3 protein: CASSSSNSPEAFF
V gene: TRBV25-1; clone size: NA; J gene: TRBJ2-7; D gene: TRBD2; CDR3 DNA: TGTGCCAGCAGTGATCCGCTGGGGGGACGGGAGGGAACCTACGAGCAGTACTTC; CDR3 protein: CASSDPLGGREGTYEQYF
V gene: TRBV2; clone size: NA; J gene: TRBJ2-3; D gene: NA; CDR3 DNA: TGTGCCAGCACCGAGGACTGGCAGGTGACAGATACGCAGTATTTT; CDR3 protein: CASTEDWQVTDTQYF
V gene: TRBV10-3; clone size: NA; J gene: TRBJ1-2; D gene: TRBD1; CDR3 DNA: TGTGCCATCAGTGAGGGGACAGGGACCACGAACTATGGCTACACCTTC; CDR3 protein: CAISEGTGTTNYGYTF
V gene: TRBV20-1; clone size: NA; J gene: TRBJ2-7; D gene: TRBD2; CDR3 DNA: TGCAGTGCTAGTGCTGGGGGTTTCGGGTTTGCGGGAGAACCGTACGAGCAGTACTTC; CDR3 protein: CSASAGGFGFAGEPYEQYF
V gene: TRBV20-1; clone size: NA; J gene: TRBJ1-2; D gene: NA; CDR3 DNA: TGCAGTGCCCCTCTCCCGGGGGCGAGAGGCTACACCTTC; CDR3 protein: CSAPLPGARGYTF
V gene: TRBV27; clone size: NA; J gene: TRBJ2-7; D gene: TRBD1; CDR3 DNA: TGTGCCAGCAGTTCATCCGGGACAGGGATCTCCTACGAGCAGTACTTC; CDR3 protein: CASSSSGTGISYEQYF
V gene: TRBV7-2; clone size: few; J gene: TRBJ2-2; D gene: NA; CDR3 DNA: TGTGCCAGCAGCTTATGGGGTTACACCGGGGAGCTGTTTTTT; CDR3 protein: CASSLWGYTGELFF
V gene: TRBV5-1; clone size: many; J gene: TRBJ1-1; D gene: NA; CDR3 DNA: TGCGCCAGCAGCCCCGAGGACAAGAACACTGAAGCTTTCTTT; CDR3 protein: CASSPEDKNTEAFF
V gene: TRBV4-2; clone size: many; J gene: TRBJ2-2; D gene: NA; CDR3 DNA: TGTGCCAGCAGCCAAGATGGCGTAGGTCTACCCCTCACCGGGGAGCTGTTTTTT; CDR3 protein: CASSQDGVGLPLTGELFF
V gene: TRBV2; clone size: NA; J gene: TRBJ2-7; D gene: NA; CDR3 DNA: TGTGCCAGCAGTCGGGACCCCGGCGCCTACGAGCAGTACTTC; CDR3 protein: CASSRDPGAYEQYF
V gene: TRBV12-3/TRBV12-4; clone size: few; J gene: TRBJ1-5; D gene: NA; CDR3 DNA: TGTGCCAGCAGTTTAGGGTCTATAGGGAGCCCCCAGCATTTT; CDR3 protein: CASSLGSIGSPQHF
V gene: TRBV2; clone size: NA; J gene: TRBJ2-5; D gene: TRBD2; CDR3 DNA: TGTGCCAGCAGTTCGGGACTAGAAGAAGAGACCCAGTACTTC; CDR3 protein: CASSSGLEEETQYF
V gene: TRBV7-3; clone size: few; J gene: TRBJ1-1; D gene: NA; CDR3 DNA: TGTGCCAGCAGCTTTAGTTTGAACACTGAAGCTTTCTTT; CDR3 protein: CASSFSLNTEAFF
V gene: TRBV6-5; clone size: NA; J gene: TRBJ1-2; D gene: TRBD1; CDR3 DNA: TGTGCCAGCATCGGACAGGTGGGGGACTATGGCTACACCTTC; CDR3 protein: CASIGQVGDYGYTF
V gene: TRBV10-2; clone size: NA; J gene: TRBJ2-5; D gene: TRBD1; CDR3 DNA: TGCGCCAGCAGTGAGTTTCAGGACAGGGCTATTCAGACCCAGTACTTC; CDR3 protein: CASSEFQDRAIQTQYF
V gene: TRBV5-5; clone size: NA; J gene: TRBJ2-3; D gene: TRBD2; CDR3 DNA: TGTGCCAGCAGCTTAACTTGGACTAGCGGGAGTTTCGCAGATACGCAGTATTTT; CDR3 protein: CASSLTWTSGSFADTQYF
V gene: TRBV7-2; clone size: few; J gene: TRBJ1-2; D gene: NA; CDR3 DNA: TGTGCCAGCAGCTTGGAGAGGGCTACAGGGAACTATGGCTACACCTTC; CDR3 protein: CASSLERATGNYGYTF
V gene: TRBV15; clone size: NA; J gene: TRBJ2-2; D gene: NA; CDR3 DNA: TGTGCCACCAGCAGAGATAAGGGAACCGGGGAGCTGTTTTTT; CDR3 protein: CATSRDKGTGELFF
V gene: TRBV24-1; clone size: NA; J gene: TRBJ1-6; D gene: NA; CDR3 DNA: TGTGCCATCCAGGATGCCGGTTATAATTCACCCCTCCACTTT; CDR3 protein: CAIQDAGYNSPLHF
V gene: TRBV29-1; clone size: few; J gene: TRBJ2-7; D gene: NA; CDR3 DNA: TGCAGCGTCCAAGCCAACCGGGTTAGGTACTTC; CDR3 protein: CSVQANRVRYF
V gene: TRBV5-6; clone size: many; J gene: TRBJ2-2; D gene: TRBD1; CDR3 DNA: TGTGCCAGCAGCAAGGAAAGGACAGGGCGTAAGGAGCTGTTTTTT; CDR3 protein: CASSKERTGRKELFF
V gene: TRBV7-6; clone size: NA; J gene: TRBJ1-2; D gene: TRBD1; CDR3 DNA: TGTGCCAGCAGCCACTTCGACAGGGATAATGGCTACACCTTC; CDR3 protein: CASSHFDRDNGYTF
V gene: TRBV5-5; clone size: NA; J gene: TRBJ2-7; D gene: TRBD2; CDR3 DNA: TGTGCCAGCAGCACGGGACTAGCTCTCTACGAGCAGTACTTC; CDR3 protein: CASSTGLALYEQYF
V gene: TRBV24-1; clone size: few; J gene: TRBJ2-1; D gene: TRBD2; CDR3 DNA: TGTGCCACCAGTGATACTAGCGGGAGGAATGAGCAGTTCTTC; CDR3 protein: CATSDTSGRNEQFF
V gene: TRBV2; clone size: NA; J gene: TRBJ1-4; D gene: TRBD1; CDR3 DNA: TGTGCCAGTCAGCAGGGGGACTTTGAAAAACTGTTTTTT; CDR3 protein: CASQQGDFEKLFF
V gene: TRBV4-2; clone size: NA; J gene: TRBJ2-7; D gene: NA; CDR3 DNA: TGTGCCAGCAGCCCTATTAGAGACAGCGTAACCTCCTACGAGCAGTACTTC; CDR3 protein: CASSPIRDSVTSYEQYF